One sample yielded the 14 T cell receptor beta chains listed below, sequenced in a study of blood T cell repertoires in COVID-19. Sequenced by immunoSEQ multiplex PCR; TCRdb stores in-frame clones only, minus some. Of some 300,000 clones listed, roughly 89% are singletons. Sequenced sample: PBMCs or T cells enriched from blood (not recorded which). The receptors were gathered from a woman between 45 and 60 years old who had been exposed to COVID-19.

This chain joins TRBV25-1 and TRBJ2-7; tentative D call: TRBD1 (6 bases). CDR1 is MGHDK and CDR2 is SYGVNS in the germline V gene. The V end lost 4 bases, the J end lost 0 bases, and 7 bases lay between the germline ends. The CDR3 has 13 residues. This CDR3 reads CASSGGGSYEQYF. The CDR3 DNA reads as TGTGCCAGCAGTGGAGGGGGCTCCTACGAGCAGTACTTC.

V and J are TRBV3-1 (or the pseudogene TRBV3-2) and TRBJ1-2, with D unclear. Trimming pared 2 bases from V and 4 bases from J, leaving 11 bases between. This CDR3 region has 14 residues. Germline CDR1 is LGHDT and CDR2 is YNNKEL (reference sequence). CDR3 sequence: CASSQLGELYGYTF. For the CDR3, the DNA is TGTGCCAGCAGCCAACTCGGGGAGCTCTATGGCTACACCTTC.

The V call is TRBV28, the J call TRBJ1-1; 8 bases map to TRBD1. This CDR3 is built from 13 residues. Germline V gene sequence: CDR1 MDHEN, CDR2 SYDVKM. V dropped 8 bases and J dropped 4; count of bases not matched to a gene: 6. CDR3 bases: TGTGCCAGCGGACAGGGTTCTATCACTGAAGCTTTCTTT. Its translation: CASGQGSITEAFF.

The chain links TRBV15 to TRBJ1-5; TRBD1 agrees at 7 bases. J was trimmed by 0 bases and V by 5 bases; bases with no gene match: 4. Germline V gene data show CDR1 as LNHNV and CDR2 as YYDKDF (reference sequence). There are 15 residues in the CDR3. The CDR3 sequence is CATSSRDSSNQPQHF. CDR3 in DNA: TGTGCCACCAGCTCCCGGGACAGTAGCAATCAGCCCCAGCATTTT. Drawing the rest from reference TRBV15 and TRBJ1-5, the complete variable domain is DAMVIQNPRYQVTQFGKPVTLSCSQTLNHNVMYWYQQKSSQAPKLLFHYYDKDFNNEADTPDNFQSRRPNTSFCFLDIRSPGLGDTAMYLCATSSRDSSNQPQHFGDGTRLSIL.

This clone was counted only a few times. J is TRBJ2-1 and V is TRBV25-1, with 10 bases lining up with TRBD2. The CDR3 is 18 amino acids. Trimming removed 2 bases from V and 3 bases from J; junction bases left unmatched: 10. Germline CDR1 and CDR2: MGHDK and SYGVNS. As DNA, the CDR3 is TGTGCCAGCAGTGAACTGGGTCAGCGGGGGGGAATCTACAATGAGCAGTTCTTC. Translated: CASSELGQRGGIYNEQFF.

This clone has just a few counts. The CDR3 is CASSLSTSYANTGELFF. The CDR3 DNA is TGTGCCAGCAGCTTGTCCACTAGCTACGCGAACACCGGGGAGCTGTTTTTT. The chain is built from TRBV5-8 and TRBJ2-2, with D maybe TRBD2 (6 bases). Germline loops: CDR1 SGHTS, CDR2 YDEGEE. This CDR3 region has 17 residues. The V end was cut by 1 base, the J end by 0 bases, with 13 bases between.

The rearrangement joins TRBV4-1 to TRBJ1-2, with D tentatively TRBD1 (6 bases). The germline gives CDR1 MGHRA, CDR2 YSYEKL. The CDR3 contains 16 residues. V shed 1 base and J shed 8 bases, with 20 bases lying between them. CDR3 nucleotide sequence: TGCGCCAGCAGCCAAGTGATTCCGGACAGTCGTAGGGGCTACACCTTC. Protein: CASSQVIPDSRRGYTF.

The chain carries TRBV2 and TRBJ2-6, with D possibly matching TRBD2 (6 bases). CDR1 is SNHLY and CDR2 is FYNNEI in the germline V gene. The V gene lost 7 bases and the J gene lost 0 bases, with 16 bases spanning the gap. The CDR3 loop spans 17 amino acids. CDR3 amino acids: CASIGGLPNSGANVLTF. The CDR3, as DNA: TGTGCCAGCATAGGAGGACTACCAAACTCTGGGGCCAACGTCCTGACTTTC.

This chain connects TRBV3-1 (or the pseudogene TRBV3-2) to TRBJ2-3, with 9 bases matching TRBD1. Trimming cost V 2 bases and J 3 bases; bases outside gene matches: 6. The CDR3 sequence is 16 residues long. CDR1 is LGHDT, CDR2 YNNKEL, per germline (reference sequence). The CDR3: CASSQYGTGYTDTQYF. CDR3 DNA: TGTGCCAGCAGCCAATATGGGACAGGGTATACAGATACGCAGTATTTT.

The chain employs TRBV28 and TRBJ1-5; TRBD1 matches 12 bases. The CDR3 sequence is 16 residues long. Trimming cost V 11 bases and J 6 bases; bases outside gene matches: 14. From germline, CDR1 is MDHEN and CDR2 SYDVKM. This CDR3 reads CALWGGQGAGGQPQHF. In DNA form, the CDR3 reads TGTGCCCTGTGGGGGGGACAGGGGGCTGGTGGTCAGCCCCAGCATTTT.

This clone was recorded once. This chain uses TRBV7-2 with TRBJ1-2; D remains ambiguous. Germline V gene sequence: CDR1 SGHTA, CDR2 FQGNSA. CDR3 length: 15 residues. Trimming stripped 0 bases from V and 0 bases from J, with 8 bases between. CDR3 nucleotide sequence: TGTGCCAGCAGCTTAGCGGTACAATCTAACTATGGCTACACCTTC. Its protein is CASSLAVQSNYGYTF.

This clone was seen once. This chain links TRBV5-1 with TRBJ2-1, with D possibly TRBD1 on 7 matching bases. This CDR3 is 15 amino acids long. V was trimmed by 3 bases and J by 4 bases, leaving 14 bases between them. Germline loops: CDR1 SGHRS, CDR2 YFSETQ. The CDR3 loop is CASSWGDRQYNEQFF. The CDR3 DNA reads as TGCGCCAGCAGCTGGGGGGACAGACAGTACAATGAGCAGTTCTTC. Based on the CDR3 plus reference TRBV5-1 and TRBJ2-1, the full variable domain is KAGVTQTPRYLIKTRGQQVTLSCSPISGHRSVSWYQQTPGQGLQFLFEYFSETQRNKGNFPGRFSGRQFSNSRSEMNVSTLELGDSALYLCASSWGDRQYNEQFFGPGTRLTVL.

The rearrangement uses TRBV28 and TRBJ2-1, with 7 bases identical to TRBD2. The V gene's germline CDR1 is MDHEN and CDR2 SYDVKM. CDR3 length: 14 amino acids. V trimming: 8 bases; J trimming: 1 base; junction bases outside the gene matches: 5. CDR3 loop: CASPGTMSYNEQFF. CDR3 in DNA: TGTGCCAGCCCCGGGACTATGTCCTACAATGAGCAGTTCTTC.

J is TRBJ1-4 and V is TRBV27, with 8 bases lining up with TRBD1. V was pared by 8 bases and J by 7 bases, with 6 bases of the junction left unmatched. The germline V gene encodes CDR1 MNHEY and CDR2 SMNVEV (reference sequence). This CDR3 comprises 13 residues. CDR3 DNA: TGTGCCAGCGCCACAGGGGGGAGTGAAAAACTGTTTTTT. This gives the protein CASATGGSEKLFF.